The table lists the clone carrying this T cell receptor beta chain with a few counts. The antigen is unknown. Germline V gene sequence: CDR1 SGHTA, CDR2 FQGTGA. CDR3 length equals 13 residues. Trimming took 5 bases from V and 8 from J, leaving 15 bases between them. One entry per CDR3 protein results from TCRdb running MiXCR on the 5' RACE reads. The data show approximately 560,000 distinct CDR3 sequences, roughly 17% seen once. The data belong to a study of T-cell memory formation after mild COVID-19. Study-wide results and caveats: CM and EM subsets held most contracting CD4+ clones; EMRA held CD8+ ones.

Material for sequencing was PBMCs or a T cell subset sorted from them (not recorded which). This receptor was obtained from an adult woman who had mild COVID-19 (a few samples of this study predate the infection). Cell type and time point are not known. V and J are TRBV7-3 and TRBJ1-2; tentatively, D is TRBD1 (6 bases). For the CDR3, the DNA is TGTGCCAGCAGCCCAGGGGCAGGGGCCGGCTACACCTTC. It codes for CASSPGAGAGYTF.